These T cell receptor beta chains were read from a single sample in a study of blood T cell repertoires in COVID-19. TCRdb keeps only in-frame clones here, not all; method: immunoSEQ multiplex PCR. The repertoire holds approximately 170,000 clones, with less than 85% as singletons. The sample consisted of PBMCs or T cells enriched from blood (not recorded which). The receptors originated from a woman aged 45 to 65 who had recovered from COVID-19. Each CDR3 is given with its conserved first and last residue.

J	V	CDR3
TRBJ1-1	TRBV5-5	CASSLFASAEAFF
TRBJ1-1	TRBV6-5	CASSYGGTGFTEAFF
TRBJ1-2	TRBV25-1	CASSPPGGGYTF
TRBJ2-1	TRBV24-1	CATSDRGLRNEQFF
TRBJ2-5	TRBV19	CASSNIPGHLQETQYF
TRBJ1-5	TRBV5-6	CASSSLGATQPQHF
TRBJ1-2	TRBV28	CASTRTRDGYTF
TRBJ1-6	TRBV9	CASSATKTNNSPLHF
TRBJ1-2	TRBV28	CASQTSNYGYTF
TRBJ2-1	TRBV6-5	CASSYSSSGHNEQFF
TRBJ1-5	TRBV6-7	CAYRPRYSNQPQHF
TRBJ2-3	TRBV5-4	CASSRPGLAGEADTQYF
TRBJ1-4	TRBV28	CASRRTAGVEKLFF
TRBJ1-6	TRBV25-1	CASSELTGSNSPLHF
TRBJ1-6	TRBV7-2	CASSYLRDRGVGNSPLHF
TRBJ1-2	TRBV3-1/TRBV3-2	CASSVTGQGGYGYTF
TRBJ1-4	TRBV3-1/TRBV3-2	CASSRDIGEKLFF
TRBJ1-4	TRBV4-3	CASSQGTRDTATNEKLFF